A selection of T cell receptor beta chains follows, all from one sample in a study of T-cell memory formation after mild COVID-19. TCRdb passed the 5' RACE reads through MiXCR, listing each CDR3 protein once. The sample has some 410,000 distinct CDR3 sequences, around a quarter seen once. The source material was PBMCs or a T cell subset sorted from them (not recorded which). All receptors come from an adult woman who had mild COVID-19 (a few samples of this study predate the infection). Cell type and time point are not known. Each CDR3 is given with its conserved first and last residue. The order of the fields is D gene, V gene, J gene, clone size, CDR3 protein, CDR3 DNA. The D gene is left open where the match is weak. Not all rows give a size; the values are once, few, many and, for expanded clones, a class.

>TRBD2|TRBV20-1|TRBJ2-7|few
CSARNSGGPYEQYF
TGCAGTGCTAGAAATAGCGGGGGGCCCTACGAGCAGTACTTC
>TRBD1|TRBV5-5|TRBJ1-2|-
CASSLGDRRNYGYTF
TGTGCCAGCAGCCTGGGGGACAGGCGAAACTATGGCTACACCTTC
>-|TRBV18|TRBJ1-1|-
CASSGDMIITEAFF
TGTGCCAGCTCTGGGGACATGATAATCACTGAAGCTTTCTTT
>-|TRBV5-1|TRBJ1-1|-
CASSLNSGPNTEAFF
TGCGCCAGCAGCTTGAATTCGGGGCCGAACACTGAAGCTTTCTTT
>TRBD1|TRBV12-3/TRBV12-4|TRBJ2-1|many
CASSAGTGGFNEQFF
TGTGCCAGCAGTGCCGGGACAGGGGGTTTCAATGAGCAGTTCTTC
>TRBD2|TRBV20-1|TRBJ2-7|few
CSARKPGLAGGPYEQYF
TGCAGTGCCCGGAAACCGGGACTAGCGGGAGGGCCTTACGAGCAGTACTTC
>TRBD1|TRBV28|TRBJ1-6|few
CASSAFRGLYNSPLHF
TGTGCCAGCAGTGCTTTCAGGGGGCTTTATAATTCACCCCTCCACTTT
>-|TRBV21-1|TRBJ2-7|-
CASSKVERTGLAGFTQYF
TGTGCCAGCAGCAAAGTTGAAAGGACCGGACTAGCGGGTTTTACGCAGTACTTC
>TRBD1|TRBV5-1|TRBJ1-2|-
CASSLEPRDRVLFGYTF
TGCGCCAGCAGCTTGGAACCTCGGGACAGGGTTCTGTTTGGCTACACCTTC
>TRBD2|TRBV7-8|TRBJ2-4|few
CASSARDYGVIQYF
TGTGCCAGCAGCGCCAGGGACTATGGGGTCATTCAGTACTTC
>TRBD1|TRBV29-1|TRBJ1-5|few
CSVGDRGNQPQHF
TGCAGCGTTGGGGACAGGGGCAATCAGCCCCAGCATTTT
>TRBD1|TRBV5-1|TRBJ1-2|few
CASSLLQGTDGYTF
TGCGCCAGCAGCTTGCTACAGGGGACCGATGGCTACACCTTC
>TRBD2|TRBV7-9|TRBJ2-1|few
CASSLGLAVINEQFF
TGTGCCAGCAGCTTGGGACTAGCGGTAATCAATGAGCAGTTCTTC
>TRBD1|TRBV15|TRBJ1-3|-
CATTVDRGHGNTIYF
TGTGCCACCACCGTGGACAGGGGGCACGGAAACACCATATATTTT
>-|TRBV6-4|TRBJ2-2|-
CASSKGGAGELFF
TGTGCCAGCAGTAAGGGGGGCGCCGGGGAGCTGTTTTTT
>TRBD1|TRBV7-9|TRBJ1-2|few
CASSLDAPGTAYGYTF
TGTGCCAGCAGCTTAGACGCTCCCGGGACAGCCTATGGCTACACCTTC
>TRBD2|TRBV5-1|TRBJ2-3|-
CASSWRGESTDTQYF
TGCGCCAGCAGCTGGCGGGGGGAGAGCACAGATACGCAGTATTTT
>-|TRBV4-1|TRBJ2-7|-
CASSRGGGGPRTYEQYF
TGCGCCAGCAGCCGAGGTGGAGGAGGCCCGCGCACCTACGAGCAGTACTTC
>-|TRBV20-1|TRBJ1-5|few
CSARGREGQPQHF
TGCAGTGCTAGAGGGAGGGAAGGTCAGCCCCAGCATTTT
>-|TRBV12-3/TRBV12-4|TRBJ2-1|-
CASTPVTGLGNEQFF
TGTGCCAGCACCCCTGTGACAGGATTGGGCAATGAGCAGTTCTTC
>-|TRBV6-5|TRBJ2-7|-
CASTPDRGSASGSYEQYF
TGTGCCAGCACCCCGGACAGGGGGTCGGCTAGCGGGAGCTACGAGCAGTACTTC
>-|TRBV6-2/TRBV6-3|TRBJ1-1|many
CASSYIGGTEAFF
TGTGCCAGCAGTTACATCGGGGGAACTGAAGCTTTCTTT
>TRBD2|TRBV7-9|TRBJ2-5|few
CASSLGTAGGQETQYF
TGTGCCAGCAGCTTAGGAACTGCGGGAGGGCAAGAGACCCAGTACTTC
>TRBD1|TRBV7-8|TRBJ2-3|few
CASGDRSTDTQYF
TGTGCCAGCGGGGACAGAAGCACAGATACGCAGTATTTT
>-|TRBV5-6|TRBJ1-1|-
CASSWGGAGITEAFF
TGTGCCAGCAGCTGGGGGGGCGCGGGGATCACTGAAGCTTTCTTT
>TRBD1|TRBV19|TRBJ1-2|-
CASTGQGLGGYTF
TGTGCCAGTACTGGACAGGGGCTAGGGGGCTACACCTTC
>-|TRBV4-2|TRBJ2-2|few
CASSQALSPYTGELFF
TGTGCCAGCAGCCAAGCCCTCTCTCCCTACACCGGGGAGCTGTTTTTT
>TRBD1|TRBV29-1|TRBJ1-1|-
CSVEGDRNTEAFF
TGCAGCGTTGAAGGGGACAGGAACACTGAAGCTTTCTTT
>-|TRBV7-9|TRBJ2-6|once
CASSFRGANVLTF
TGTGCCAGCAGCTTCCGCGGGGCCAACGTCCTGACTTTC
>TRBD2|TRBV7-6|TRBJ2-1|-
CASSSPAGVAGGAEQFF
TGTGCCAGCAGCTCCCCGGCGGGAGTAGCGGGAGGGGCTGAGCAGTTCTTC
>-|TRBV2|TRBJ2-2|-
CASRAETGSAGELFF
TGTGCCAGCAGGGCGGAAACAGGGTCCGCCGGGGAGCTGTTTTTT
>TRBD1|TRBV7-6|TRBJ2-7|-
CASIRDRDSYEQYF
TGTGCCAGCATCCGGGACAGGGATTCCTACGAGCAGTACTTC
>TRBD2|TRBV5-5|TRBJ2-5|-
CASSLVWGLATETQYF
TGTGCCAGCAGCCTCGTATGGGGACTAGCGACCGAGACCCAGTACTTC
>-|TRBV27|TRBJ1-1|-
CASSFGGLNTEAFF
TGTGCCAGCAGTTTTGGGGGTCTGAACACTGAAGCTTTCTTT
>-|TRBV20-1|TRBJ2-1|-
CSARWAVSSYNEQFF
TGCAGTGCTAGATGGGCAGTTAGCTCCTACAATGAGCAGTTCTTC
>TRBD2|TRBV24-1|TRBJ2-5|-
CATSDLGLAGTHQETQYF
TGTGCCACCAGTGATTTGGGGCTAGCGGGGACCCACCAAGAGACCCAGTACTTC
>TRBD1|TRBV5-8|TRBJ2-4|few
CASSPTGANIQYF
TGTGCCAGCAGTCCTACAGGGGCAAACATTCAGTACTTC